These T cell receptor beta chains were read from a single sample in a study of blood T cell repertoires in COVID-19. Here immunoSEQ multiplex PCR was the method, and the copy in TCRdb shows in-frame clones only, minus some. The sample lists hundreds of thousands of clones, about 90% occurring once. Material for sequencing was PBMCs or T cells enriched from blood (not recorded which). These receptors were obtained from a woman aged 25 to 39 who had recovered from COVID-19. The CDR3 runs from the conserved cysteine through the conserved F or W. Fields, in order: clone size, J gene, V gene, CDR3 protein. Clone size is stated in some rows and not others, as once, few, many or a class when expanded.

abundance: NA
j_gene: TRBJ2-7
v_gene: TRBV13
CDR3aa: CASSATGTRKEQYF

abundance: NA
j_gene: TRBJ1-4
v_gene: TRBV7-8
CDR3aa: CASSDRSNEKLFF

abundance: NA
j_gene: TRBJ2-7
v_gene: TRBV12-5
CDR3aa: CASGLVRKRAPYEQYF

abundance: NA
j_gene: TRBJ1-1
v_gene: TRBV5-5
CDR3aa: CASSQEGGSTEAFF

abundance: NA
j_gene: TRBJ2-7
v_gene: TRBV6-1
CDR3aa: CASSETSSFSYEQYF

abundance: many
j_gene: TRBJ1-2
v_gene: TRBV28
CDR3aa: CASSSRQYYYGYTF

abundance: NA
j_gene: TRBJ1-1
v_gene: TRBV3-1/TRBV3-2
CDR3aa: CASSQGGANTEAFF

abundance: once
j_gene: TRBJ2-1
v_gene: TRBV14
CDR3aa: CASSPAVLGVINEQFF

abundance: NA
j_gene: TRBJ1-6
v_gene: TRBV11-2
CDR3aa: CASSLAPGGYSPLHF

abundance: NA
j_gene: TRBJ2-1
v_gene: TRBV9
CDR3aa: CASSVDGRANNEQFF

abundance: NA
j_gene: TRBJ2-1
v_gene: TRBV28
CDR3aa: CASSFIGTLLRGYNEQFF

abundance: NA
j_gene: TRBJ1-5
v_gene: TRBV28
CDR3aa: CASSLWGGQGHDQPQHF

abundance: NA
j_gene: TRBJ2-7
v_gene: TRBV18
CDR3aa: CASSPGTHNYEQYF

abundance: NA
j_gene: TRBJ1-4
v_gene: TRBV30
CDR3aa: CASTKTGLTNEKLFF

abundance: once
j_gene: TRBJ2-7
v_gene: TRBV7-8
CDR3aa: CASSFSELATYEQYF

abundance: NA
j_gene: TRBJ2-5
v_gene: TRBV5-4
CDR3aa: CASSLAGPGIQETQYF

abundance: NA
j_gene: TRBJ1-5
v_gene: TRBV19
CDR3aa: CASSIDLGGLSGNQPQHF

abundance: NA
j_gene: TRBJ2-1
v_gene: TRBV2
CDR3aa: CASSERAPSYNEQFF

abundance: NA
j_gene: TRBJ2-1
v_gene: TRBV28
CDR3aa: CASTVRGEIYNEQFF

abundance: NA
j_gene: TRBJ1-3
v_gene: TRBV3-1/TRBV3-2
CDR3aa: CASSQGTDYSGNTIYF

abundance: once
j_gene: TRBJ2-7
v_gene: TRBV5-4
CDR3aa: CASSLLSYEQYF

abundance: NA
j_gene: TRBJ2-2
v_gene: TRBV10-3
CDR3aa: CAISESGLSGELFF

abundance: NA
j_gene: TRBJ2-2
v_gene: TRBV7-6
CDR3aa: CASSLGAGDTGELFF

abundance: NA
j_gene: TRBJ2-2
v_gene: TRBV4-1
CDR3aa: CASSHVTGGDTGELFF

abundance: NA
j_gene: TRBJ2-3
v_gene: TRBV24-1
CDR3aa: CATSGAAPIPTDTQYF

abundance: NA
j_gene: TRBJ2-3
v_gene: TRBV5-4
CDR3aa: CASSAPGGASTDTQYF

abundance: NA
j_gene: TRBJ1-1
v_gene: TRBV29-1
CDR3aa: CSVEGGRGSTEAFF

abundance: NA
j_gene: TRBJ1-6
v_gene: TRBV6-1
CDR3aa: CASSEQPTTGGSGSPLHF

abundance: once
j_gene: TRBJ2-1
v_gene: TRBV2
CDR3aa: CASCRVSSYNEQFF

abundance: NA
j_gene: TRBJ2-1
v_gene: TRBV2
CDR3aa: CASSPGGGVDNEQFF

abundance: NA
j_gene: TRBJ2-1
v_gene: TRBV2
CDR3aa: CASGLGGDKQFF

abundance: once
j_gene: TRBJ1-5
v_gene: TRBV15
CDR3aa: CATSRDPSGPQHF

abundance: NA
j_gene: TRBJ1-1
v_gene: TRBV12-3/TRBV12-4
CDR3aa: CASSLRQGAEAFF

abundance: NA
j_gene: TRBJ2-1
v_gene: TRBV6-6
CDR3aa: CASSNRNEQFF

abundance: NA
j_gene: TRBJ1-2
v_gene: TRBV7-8
CDR3aa: CASSLFDRGGGYTF

abundance: NA
j_gene: TRBJ2-7
v_gene: TRBV2
CDR3aa: CASSVLSGGAGEQYF

abundance: NA
j_gene: TRBJ1-2
v_gene: TRBV6-5
CDR3aa: CASSDRDRTLYGYTF

abundance: once
j_gene: TRBJ2-3
v_gene: TRBV4-1
CDR3aa: CASSQDRGLAGGRDTQYF

abundance: NA
j_gene: TRBJ1-1
v_gene: TRBV10-3
CDR3aa: CAISDEGNTEAFF

abundance: NA
j_gene: TRBJ2-2
v_gene: TRBV27
CDR3aa: CASRKGGGELFF

abundance: NA
j_gene: TRBJ2-1
v_gene: TRBV5-1
CDR3aa: CASSLGRGNYNEQFF

abundance: NA
j_gene: TRBJ1-2
v_gene: TRBV9
CDR3aa: CASSVGEIGGYGYTF

abundance: few
j_gene: TRBJ2-7
v_gene: TRBV11-2
CDR3aa: CASSLGLAGREQYF

abundance: once
j_gene: TRBJ1-2
v_gene: TRBV25-1
CDR3aa: CASSEFGTGGSVYGYTF

abundance: NA
j_gene: TRBJ2-1
v_gene: TRBV9
CDR3aa: CASSVGPNEQFF

abundance: NA
j_gene: TRBJ2-2
v_gene: TRBV24-1
CDR3aa: CATSDPPGAGDTGELFF

abundance: NA
j_gene: TRBJ1-6
v_gene: TRBV28
CDR3aa: CASSVPGEVVGSPLHF

abundance: NA
j_gene: TRBJ1-2
v_gene: TRBV18
CDR3aa: CASSPTGDNYGYTF

abundance: once
j_gene: TRBJ1-1
v_gene: TRBV15
CDR3aa: CATGQPNTEAFF

abundance: once
j_gene: TRBJ1-1
v_gene: TRBV27
CDR3aa: CASSKSQVMNTEAFF

abundance: once
j_gene: TRBJ2-2
v_gene: TRBV30
CDR3aa: CAWSGRGRTNTGELFF